This is a list of T cell receptor beta chains from one sample in a study of CD8 T cells in Susac syndrome. TCRdb called the immunoSEQ multiplex PCR reads again in MiXCR, with one record for every CDR3 protein. The data contain about 180,000 distinct CDR3 sequences, 85% to 95% of them seen just once; the ten biggest clones take up 0.12%. Sequenced: CD4+ T cells from PBMCs. The receptors stem from a human donor with Susac syndrome. The CDR3 runs from the conserved cysteine through the conserved F or W. A D gene is named only where the DNA matches it firmly. Part of the rows lack a size; the others show once, few, many or a class for expanded clones.

>-|TRBJ1-1|TRBV14|-
CASSPLSEAFF
TGTGCCAGCAGCCCCTTATCTGAAGCTTTCTTT
>-|TRBJ1-2|TRBV4-2|-
CASSQVSAQVNYGYTF
TGTGCCAGCAGCCAAGTCTCCGCCCAAGTTAACTATGGCTACACCTTC
>-|TRBJ1-2|TRBV12-3/TRBV12-4|TRBD1
CASSDRVMGYTF
TGTGCCAGCAGTGACAGGGTTATGGGCTACACCTTC
>-|TRBJ1-2|TRBV18|TRBD1
CASSPGQGVNYGYTF
TGTGCCAGCTCACCAGGACAGGGAGTCAACTATGGCTACACCTTC
>-|TRBJ2-1|TRBV24-1|-
CATVKWDTNEQFF
TGTGCCACCGTTAAGTGGGACACCAATGAGCAGTTCTTC
>-|TRBJ2-7|TRBV29-1|-
CSVLGQGFSYEQYF
TGCAGCGTCCTTGGTCAGGGGTTCTCCTACGAGCAGTACTTC
>few|TRBJ2-3|TRBV6-4|-
CASSPGTSTDTQYF
TGTGCCAGCAGTCCTGGCACGAGCACAGATACGCAGTATTTT
>-|TRBJ2-2|TRBV24-1|-
CATSNGPTGELFF
TGTGCCACCAGTAACGGGCCCACCGGGGAGCTGTTTTTT
>-|TRBJ2-7|TRBV28|-
CASKHKYEQYF
TGTGCCAGCAAACACAAGTACGAGCAGTACTTC
>-|TRBJ2-7|TRBV11-2|-
CASSAFRGSSYEQYF
TGTGCCAGTAGCGCGTTCCGGGGGAGCTCCTACGAGCAGTACTTC